The 18 T cell receptor beta chains given below trace back to one sample, sequenced in a study of T cell responses to AZD1222 COVID-19 vaccine. The assay was immunoSEQ multiplex PCR, and TCRdb's table has in-frame clones only and misses some. The sample includes about 180,000 clones, roughly 92% of them seen just once. The sequences come from peripheral blood, collected 28 days after the second AZD1222 dose. The origin of the receptors is an adult who received the AZD1222 COVID-19 vaccine.

This rearrangement joins TRBV2 to TRBJ2-3; the match to TRBD1 covers 7 bases. After removal of 3 bases from V and 2 bases from J, the junction contained 8 bases not matched to a gene. CDR3 length: 16 amino acids. The germline V gene encodes CDR1 SNHLY and CDR2 FYNNEI. The CDR3 DNA reads TGTGCCAGCAGTGAGTTCGGGGACAGATACACAGATACGCAGTATTTT. Residues: CASSEFGDRYTDTQYF.

This chain uses TRBV5-1 with TRBJ1-6, with D possibly matching TRBD1 (6 bases). This CDR3 has 13 amino acids. Germline lookup yields CDR1 SGHRS and CDR2 YFSETQ. The V end was cut by 4 bases, the J end by 10 bases, with 12 bases between. The CDR3 DNA follows: TGCGCCAGCAGCCAGGACAGTAGATCACCCCTCCACTTT. Its translation is CASSQDSRSPLHF.

V and J are TRBV6-5 and TRBJ1-1; 9 positions match TRBD1. After removal of 2 bases from V and 8 bases from J, the junction contained 12 bases not matched to a gene. Germline-derived CDR1 and CDR2 are MNHEY and SVGAGI. The CDR3 has 16 amino acids. The DNA of the CDR3 is TGTGCCAGCAGTTACGAGGGGACAGGGCCCCTCGTCGAAGCTTTCTTT. This translates into CASSYEGTGPLVEAFF.

As concerns this clone: This sample also contains other DNA sequences that code for the same CDR3. The V and J genes are TRBV18 and TRBJ1-5; D gene ambiguous. V gave up 3 bases and J gave up 0 bases, with 9 bases separating them. This CDR3 has 15 residues. Germline V lookup: CDR1 KGHSH, CDR2 LQKENI. The chain's CDR3 is CASSPLSGSNQPQHF. The CDR3 DNA reads as TGTGCCAGCTCACCCCTATCTGGTAGCAATCAGCCCCAGCATTTT. The whole variable domain, remainder taken from reference TRBV18 and TRBJ1-5, is NAGVMQNPRHLVRRRGQEARLRCSPMKGHSHVYWYRQLPEEGLKFMVYLQKENIIDESGMPKERFSAEFPKEGPSILRIQQVVRGDSAAYFCASSPLSGSNQPQHFGDGTRLSIL.

The CDR3 protein is CASSQSVGTALSGANVLTF. The DNA of the CDR3 is TGCGCCAGCAGTCAATCAGTCGGGACAGCCCTCTCTGGGGCCAACGTCCTGACTTTC. This rearrangement joins TRBV23-1 to TRBJ2-6, with 7 bases that match TRBD1. TRBV23-1 is treated as an ORF (open reading frame) with a function not yet certain. CDR3 length: 19 residues. V trimming: 0 bases; J trimming: 0 bases; junction bases outside the gene matches: 8.

The chain is built from TRBV6-5 and TRBJ2-7; TRBD1 aligns across 8 bases. This CDR3 has 13 residues. Germline V CDR1 and CDR2: MNHEY, SVGAGI. Trimming took 5 bases from V and 3 from J; bases not matched to a gene: 3. The CDR3 sequence is CASSRTGLYEQYF. For the CDR3, the DNA is TGTGCCAGCAGTAGGACAGGGCTCTACGAGCAGTACTTC.

The chain links TRBV19 to TRBJ2-2; weak D call: TRBD1 (6 bases). V was pared by 9 bases and J by 1 base, with 12 bases between. Germline V gene sequence: CDR1 LNHDA, CDR2 SQIVND (reference sequence). The CDR3 spans 14 residues. CDR3 in amino acids: CASCRGLNTGELFF. The CDR3 bases are TGTGCCAGCTGCAGGGGTTTGAACACCGGGGAGCTGTTTTTT.

This chain joins TRBV30 and TRBJ2-7, with 7 bases aligning to TRBD2. The germline V gene encodes CDR1 GTSNPN and CDR2 SVGIG (reference sequence). The V and J ends lost 4 bases and 3 bases, in that order; junction bases with no gene match: 0. This CDR3 has 11 residues. The CDR3 spells CAWTSGYEQYF. In DNA form, the CDR3 reads TGTGCCTGGACTAGCGGCTACGAGCAGTACTTC. Filled out from reference TRBV30 and TRBJ2-7, the complete variable domain reads SQTIHQWPATLVQPVGSPLSLECTVEGTSNPNLYWYRQAAGRGLQLLFYSVGIGQISSEVPQNLSASRPQDRQFILSSKKLLLSDSGFYLCAWTSGYEQYFGPGTRLTVT.

The chain joins TRBV27 to TRBJ1-3; 9 bases agree with TRBD1. Germline assignment: CDR1 MNHEY and CDR2 SMNVEV (reference sequence). The J segment lost 7 bases and the V segment lost 4 bases, leaving 8 bases of the junction unmatched. CDR3 size: 15 residues. This CDR3 is CASSSLQGASNTIYF. The CDR3, as DNA: TGTGCCAGCAGTTCTTTACAGGGGGCGTCGAACACCATATATTTT.

The chain recombines TRBV6-5 with TRBJ1-2, with D possibly matching TRBD1 (6 bases). The CDR3 contains 12 residues. The ends were cut back, 4 bases at V and 4 bases at J, with 7 bases in the middle. In germline, CDR1 is MNHEY, CDR2 SVGAGI. The DNA of the CDR3 is TGTGCCAGCAGTTCAGGGGTCTATGGCTACACCTTC. Translation: CASSSGVYGYTF.

The V call is TRBV9, the J call TRBJ2-3, with 11 nucleotides matching TRBD2. Germline CDR1 SGDLS, CDR2 YYNGEE. The ends lost 0 bases at V and 4 bases at J; junction bases unmatched: 1. This CDR3 has 15 amino acids. The CDR3 DNA is TGTGCCAGCAGCGTAGTGGGACTAGCGGCAGATACGCAGTATTTT. As protein: CASSVVGLAADTQYF. Combining the CDR3 with reference TRBV9 and TRBJ2-3 gives the whole variable domain DSGVTQTPKHLITATGQRVTLRCSPRSGDLSVYWYQQSLDQGLQFLIQYYNGEERAKGNILERFSAQQFPDLHSELNLSSLELGDSALYFCASSVVGLAADTQYFGPGTRLTVL.

This chain links TRBV11-2 with TRBJ1-1; the D is unclear. V gave up 10 bases and J gave up 1 base, with 13 bases separating them. CDR3 size: 13 residues. In germline, CDR1 is SGHAT, CDR2 FQNNGV. The CDR3 coding sequence is TGTGCCACCTCTGGTGGTCCGAACACTGAAGCTTTCTTT. Protein: CATSGGPNTEAFF.

This rearrangement joins TRBV28 to TRBJ1-4; D is unresolved. From germline, CDR1 is MDHEN and CDR2 SYDVKM. The V end lost 5 bases, the J end lost 4 bases, and 20 bases lay between the germline ends. This CDR3 has 17 amino acids. The CDR3 loop reads CASSHWAQPNNNEKLFF. The CDR3 DNA reads TGTGCCAGCAGTCATTGGGCCCAACCAAATAATAATGAAAAACTGTTTTTT.

The V call is TRBV7-7, the J call TRBJ2-2; 10 bases agree with TRBD2. Germline assignment: CDR1 SSHAT and CDR2 FNYEAQ (reference sequence). V shed 5 bases and J 5 bases; nucleotides not matched to a gene: 5. The CDR3 totals 15 residues. The CDR3 nucleotides are TGTGCCAGCAGCCTAAATAGCGGGGGGACCGGGGAGCTGTTTTTT. Amino acids: CASSLNSGGTGELFF.

This clone was recorded a few times. J is TRBJ1-1 and V is TRBV18; D uncertain. The V gene's germline CDR1 is KGHSH and CDR2 LQKENI. Trimming cost V 3 bases and J 11 bases, with 16 bases left between them. The CDR3 loop spans 13 amino acids. CDR3 bases: TGTGCCAGCTCACCGGCCACAGAAGGTGAGGCTTTCTTT. Amino acids: CASSPATEGEAFF.

Notes on this clone: One junction end does not reproduce the germline sequence, and a read error may be involved. J is TRBJ1-1 and V is TRBV5-1; no definite D call. The CDR3 is made up of 13 amino acids. The germline gives CDR1 SGHRS, CDR2 YFSETQ. The CDR3 bases are TGCGCCAGCAGATCCAGCCGCAACAATGAAGCTTTCTTT. As protein: CASRSSRNNEAFF.

The chain combines TRBV5-1 with TRBJ2-7, with 12 bases matching TRBD1. There are 15 residues in the CDR3. V gave up 4 bases and J gave up 6 bases; unmatched junction bases: 8. Germline loops: CDR1 SGHRS, CDR2 YFSETQ. The CDR3, as DNA: TGCGCCAGCAGCGGGGGACAGGGGGCCTTCTCCGAGCAGTACTTC. Protein product: CASSGGQGAFSEQYF.

The CDR3 nucleotides read TGTGCCAGCAGCCAAAGGGACAGGGGTCTTTCGCCCCAGCATTTT. Residues: CASSQRDRGLSPQHF. This chain connects TRBV3-1 (or the pseudogene TRBV3-2) to TRBJ1-5; 10 nucleotides align to TRBD1. The V gene's germline CDR1 is LGHDT and CDR2 YNNKEL (reference sequence). This CDR3 is 15 amino acids long. Unmatched junction bases numbered 7, after V lost 2 bases and J lost 9 bases.